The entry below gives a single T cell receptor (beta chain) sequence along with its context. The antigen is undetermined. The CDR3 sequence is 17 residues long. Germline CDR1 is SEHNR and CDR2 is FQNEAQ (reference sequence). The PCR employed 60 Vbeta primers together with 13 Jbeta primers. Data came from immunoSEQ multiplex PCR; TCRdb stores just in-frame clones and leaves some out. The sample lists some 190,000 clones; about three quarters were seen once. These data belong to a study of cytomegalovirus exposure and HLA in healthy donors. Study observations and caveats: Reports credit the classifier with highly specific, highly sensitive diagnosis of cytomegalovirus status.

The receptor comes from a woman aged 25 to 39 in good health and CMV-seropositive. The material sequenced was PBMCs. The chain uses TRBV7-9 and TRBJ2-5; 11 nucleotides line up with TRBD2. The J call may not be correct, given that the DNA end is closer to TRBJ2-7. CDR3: CASSLGAGTSGSYEQYF. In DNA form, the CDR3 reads TGTGCCAGCAGCTTAGGGGCCGGGACTAGCGGCTCCTACGAGCAGTACTTC.